A selection of T cell receptor beta chains follows, all from one sample in a study of blood T cells in healthy people across ages. TCRdb itself ran the 5' RACE reads through MiXCR, one entry per CDR3 protein. The sample holds fewer than 800,000 distinct CDR3 sequences, around a quarter seen once. Another study also made use of these data, one on T cells of mothers and their children.

The sample consisted of blood. These receptors originate from a boy aged 5 to 17 in good health. CDR3s include the opening cysteine and the closing phenylalanine or tryptophan. Fields, in order: D gene, J gene, V gene, clone size, CDR3 protein, CDR3 DNA. D genes are given only for firm matches. Where a row states a size, it is once, few, many or the class of an expanded clone; other rows omit it.

d_gene: NA; j_gene: TRBJ2-5; v_gene: TRBV7-9; abundance: NA; CDR3aa: CASSLVLGIQETQYF; CDR3nt: TGTGCCAGCAGCTTAGTTTTGGGAATCCAAGAGACCCAGTACTTC
d_gene: NA; j_gene: TRBJ2-5; v_gene: TRBV29-1; abundance: NA; CDR3aa: CSVARDTWGTQYF; CDR3nt: TGCAGCGTTGCCCGGGACACCTGGGGGACCCAGTACTTC
d_gene: TRBD2; j_gene: TRBJ2-1; v_gene: TRBV4-2; abundance: NA; CDR3aa: CASSPPSEGLAGYNEQFF; CDR3nt: TGTGCCAGCAGCCCCCCGTCAGAAGGACTAGCGGGCTACAATGAGCAGTTCTTC
d_gene: NA; j_gene: TRBJ2-5; v_gene: TRBV14; abundance: NA; CDR3aa: CASSLSPGRETQYF; CDR3nt: TGTGCCAGCAGCCTCAGCCCGGGTCGAGAGACCCAGTACTTC
d_gene: NA; j_gene: TRBJ2-1; v_gene: TRBV4-1; abundance: NA; CDR3aa: CASSQRALPTHNEQFF; CDR3nt: TGCGCCAGCAGCCAACGGGCCCTTCCTACCCACAATGAGCAGTTCTTC
d_gene: NA; j_gene: TRBJ2-5; v_gene: TRBV2; abundance: many; CDR3aa: CASSDWGWETQYF; CDR3nt: TGTGCCAGCAGTGACTGGGGTTGGGAGACCCAGTACTTC
d_gene: TRBD1; j_gene: TRBJ2-4; v_gene: TRBV28; abundance: few; CDR3aa: CASGWGQTNIQYF; CDR3nt: TGTGCCAGCGGTTGGGGACAGACAAACATTCAGTACTTC
d_gene: TRBD1; j_gene: TRBJ1-5; v_gene: TRBV7-9; abundance: NA; CDR3aa: CASSFQTGIGNQPQHF; CDR3nt: TGTGCCAGCAGCTTCCAGACAGGGATAGGCAATCAGCCCCAGCATTTT
d_gene: TRBD2; j_gene: TRBJ2-3; v_gene: TRBV3-1; abundance: few; CDR3aa: CASSLGPGAGTDTQYF; CDR3nt: TGTGCCAGCAGCCTTGGCCCTGGAGCGGGAACAGATACGCAGTATTTT
d_gene: TRBD2; j_gene: TRBJ2-7; v_gene: TRBV4-1; abundance: NA; CDR3aa: CASSQLAGGNYEQYF; CDR3nt: TGCGCCAGCAGCCAATTAGCGGGAGGCAACTACGAGCAGTACTTC
d_gene: TRBD2; j_gene: TRBJ2-7; v_gene: TRBV6-5; abundance: NA; CDR3aa: CASSMGLAGDYEQYF; CDR3nt: TGTGCCAGCAGTATGGGACTAGCGGGAGATTACGAGCAGTACTTC
d_gene: TRBD1; j_gene: TRBJ2-5; v_gene: TRBV12-3/TRBV12-4; abundance: NA; CDR3aa: CASSPDRVREQYF; CDR3nt: TGTGCCAGCAGCCCGGACAGGGTAAGGGAGCAGTACTTC
d_gene: NA; j_gene: TRBJ2-3; v_gene: TRBV12-3/TRBV12-4; abundance: NA; CDR3aa: CASSTTRNTDTQYF; CDR3nt: TGTGCCAGCAGTACCACCAGGAACACAGATACGCAGTATTTT
d_gene: TRBD2; j_gene: TRBJ2-5; v_gene: TRBV7-8; abundance: NA; CDR3aa: CASSLPGTNLQETQYF; CDR3nt: TGTGCCAGCAGCTTACCCGGGACTAACCTCCAAGAGACCCAGTACTTC
d_gene: TRBD2; j_gene: TRBJ2-5; v_gene: TRBV10-3; abundance: NA; CDR3aa: CAISESKTGLDYKTQYF; CDR3nt: TGTGCCATCAGTGAGTCAAAGACGGGACTAGATTATAAGACCCAGTACTTC
d_gene: NA; j_gene: TRBJ2-2; v_gene: TRBV15; abundance: NA; CDR3aa: CATSRDLWGRQNTGELFF; CDR3nt: TGTGCCACCAGCAGAGATCTATGGGGGAGGCAGAACACCGGGGAGCTGTTTTTT
d_gene: NA; j_gene: TRBJ1-5; v_gene: TRBV10-3; abundance: NA; CDR3aa: CAIGTEAGHSNQPQHF; CDR3nt: TGTGCCATCGGGACCGAGGCAGGTCATAGCAATCAGCCCCAGCATTTT
d_gene: NA; j_gene: TRBJ2-3; v_gene: TRBV7-3; abundance: NA; CDR3aa: CASSSLEGGNRDTQYF; CDR3nt: TGTGCCAGCAGCTCCCTGGAGGGGGGAAACAGGGATACGCAGTATTTT
d_gene: NA; j_gene: TRBJ1-1; v_gene: TRBV5-4; abundance: NA; CDR3aa: CATWTASNTEAFF; CDR3nt: TGTGCCACCTGGACAGCATCAAACACTGAGGCTTTCTTT
d_gene: NA; j_gene: TRBJ2-5; v_gene: TRBV20-1; abundance: few; CDR3aa: CSAGFQETQYF; CDR3nt: TGCAGTGCGGGGTTCCAAGAGACCCAGTACTTC
d_gene: NA; j_gene: TRBJ2-7; v_gene: TRBV5-1; abundance: NA; CDR3aa: CASSSRNRDNYEQYF; CDR3nt: TGCGCCAGCAGCTCCCGCAACCGGGACAACTACGAGCAGTACTTC
d_gene: TRBD1; j_gene: TRBJ2-7; v_gene: TRBV7-9; abundance: few; CDR3aa: CASLRQGREQYF; CDR3nt: TGTGCCAGTCTCCGACAGGGGCGCGAGCAGTACTTC
d_gene: TRBD1; j_gene: TRBJ2-5; v_gene: TRBV5-6; abundance: NA; CDR3aa: CASSLIHRGLETQYF; CDR3nt: TGTGCCAGCAGCTTGATTCACAGGGGGTTGGAGACCCAGTACTTC
d_gene: TRBD1; j_gene: TRBJ2-7; v_gene: TRBV12-3/TRBV12-4; abundance: few; CDR3aa: CASSPRMGQGLYEQYF; CDR3nt: TGTGCCAGCAGTCCCCGCATGGGACAGGGCCTTTACGAGCAGTACTTC
d_gene: TRBD2; j_gene: TRBJ2-1; v_gene: TRBV19; abundance: few; CDR3aa: CASSRTSGRGNEQFF; CDR3nt: TGTGCCAGTAGTCGCACTAGCGGGAGAGGGAATGAGCAGTTCTTC
d_gene: NA; j_gene: TRBJ2-7; v_gene: TRBV20-1; abundance: NA; CDR3aa: CSASRQGGYYEQYF; CDR3nt: TGCAGTGCTAGCAGACAGGGAGGATACTACGAGCAGTACTTC
d_gene: NA; j_gene: TRBJ1-3; v_gene: TRBV7-6; abundance: few; CDR3aa: CASSFGQILSPGNTIYF; CDR3nt: TGTGCCAGCAGCTTCGGGCAGATCCTTTCCCCTGGAAACACCATATATTTT